This T cell receptor beta chain stems from a study of OX40 agonist ivuxolimab in advanced cancers. Study information: Patients got intravenous ivuxolimab at 0.01 to 10 mg/kg every 2 weeks.

Here immunoSEQ multiplex PCR was the method, and the copy in TCRdb shows in-frame clones only, minus some. Among about 77,000 clones listed, around 87% were seen once. Germline V CDR1 and CDR2: KGHSH, LQKENI. The V and J ends lost 3 bases and 7 bases respectively, with 13 bases between them. The CDR3 spans 13 residues. Sequences were derived from CD4+ or CD8+ T cells sorted from blood, sampled in a trial of the OX40 agonist ivuxolimab. The gene calls are TRBV18 and TRBJ2-7, with D perhaps matching TRBD1 (5 bases). The origin of this receptor is an adult with an advanced solid tumor such as melanoma, head and neck, liver or kidney cancer. CDR3: CASSPLDSKEQYF. Written as DNA, the CDR3 is TGTGCCAGCTCACCCCTCGACAGTAAAGAGCAGTACTTC.